These 29 T cell receptor beta chains share one sample of origin, sequenced in a study of shared clonotypes between healthy human individuals. Method: immunoSEQ multiplex PCR; TCRdb's copy keeps in-frame clones and lacks some. The table records some 240,000 clones, 65% to 70% of them present only once. The material sequenced was memory CD4+ T cells sorted from blood. Subset described: CD45RA-negative fraction. These receptors originate from a young man in good health.

The chain is built from TRBV11-3 and TRBJ2-2; D call uncertain. CDR3 length equals 13 residues. Looked up from germline, CDR1 is SGHNT and CDR2 is YENEEA. Between the trimmed V and J ends, which lost 10 bases and 0 bases, there was a span of 9 bases. The CDR3 region is CATNSANTGELFF. DNA for the CDR3: TGTGCCACAAACAGTGCGAACACCGGGGAGCTGTTTTTT. The full variable domain, in which reference TRBV11-3 and TRBJ2-2 provide the parts outside the CDR3, is EAGVVQSPRYKIIEKKQPVAFWCNPISGHNTLYWYLQNLGQGPELLIRYENEEAVDDSQLPKDRFSAERLKGVDSTLKIQPAELGDSAVYLCATNSANTGELFFGEGSRLTVL.

This clone was found many times. This chain's CDR3 is CASSQGGFGQPQHF. The DNA of the CDR3 is TGCGCCAGCAGCCAAGGGGGGTTCGGGCAGCCCCAGCATTTT. The V call is TRBV4-1, the J call TRBJ1-5, with D possibly matching TRBD1 (5 bases). This CDR3 region has 14 residues. V was cut by 1 base and J by 7 bases, with 11 bases left in between. Germline CDR1 reads MGHRA; CDR2 reads YSYEKL.

The chain joins TRBV5-1 to TRBJ2-5; perhaps TRBD2 as D (6 bases). Germline lookup yields CDR1 SGHRS and CDR2 YFSETQ. V lost 4 bases and J lost 5, with 21 bases in between. The CDR3 has 16 amino acids. The CDR3 here is CASSVGRQGGSETQYF. CDR3 DNA sequence: TGCGCCAGCAGCGTTGGCAGGCAGGGAGGATCGGAGACCCAGTACTTC.

The V call is TRBV7-9, the J call TRBJ1-5; D is unresolved. The CDR3 runs 14 residues. Germline lookup yields CDR1 SEHNR and CDR2 FQNEAQ (reference sequence). V was cut by 0 bases and J by 1 base, with 4 bases left in between. The CDR3 DNA follows: TGTGCCAGCAGCTTAGCTGAGAGCAATCAGCCCCAGCATTTT. Its translation: CASSLAESNQPQHF. Based on the CDR3 plus reference TRBV7-9 and TRBJ1-5, the full variable domain is DTGVSQNPRHKITKRGQNVTFRCDPISEHNRLYWYRQTLGQGPEFLTYFQNEAQLEKSRLLSDRFSAERPKGSFSTLEIQRTEQGDSAMYLCASSLAESNQPQHFGDGTRLSIL.

The sample holds a few counts of this clone. The CDR3 loop is CASRGQGSYVTDTQYF. CDR3 DNA: TGTGCCAGCAGGGGACAGGGGAGTTATGTTACAGATACGCAGTATTTT. This sequence joins TRBV2 and TRBJ2-3; 10 positions agree with TRBD1. The V gene's germline CDR1 is SNHLY and CDR2 FYNNEI. The CDR3 runs 16 residues. Germline trimming cut 6 bases from V and 3 bases from J; bases unmatched to any gene: 9.

The V gene is TRBV10-2, the J gene TRBJ2-1; 7 bases agree with TRBD2. Germline CDR1 reads WSHSY; CDR2 reads SAAADI. V trimming: 4 bases; J trimming: 7 bases; junction bases outside the gene matches: 10. The CDR3 has 15 residues. As DNA, the CDR3 is TGCGCCAGCAGTGGGCCCAGCGGGATCCCTAATGAGCAGTTCTTC. Protein product: CASSGPSGIPNEQFF.

This clone was found once. V and J are TRBV7-9 and TRBJ1-2; no clear D. CDR1 and CDR2 (germline): SEHNR, FQNEAQ (reference sequence). V lost 2 bases, J lost 4 bases, and 8 bases lay in between. The CDR3 consists of 13 residues. CDR3 in amino acids: CASSLNTGYGYTF. CDR3 coding DNA: TGTGCCAGCAGCTTAAACACGGGCTATGGCTACACCTTC.

The rearrangement uses TRBV25-1 and TRBJ2-2, with D tentatively TRBD1 or TRBD2 (5 bases each). This CDR3 spans 14 amino acids. Germline CDR1 and CDR2: MGHDK and SYGVNS. Trimming stripped 4 bases from V and 4 bases from J, with 10 bases between. The CDR3 sequence is CASSALGTTGELFF. DNA of the CDR3: TGTGCCAGCAGTGCCCTTGGGACCACCGGGGAGCTGTTTTTT.

The chain employs TRBV21-1 and TRBJ2-7; TRBD1 is the table's D call and was not checked against the DNA. TRBV21-1 is marked as a pseudogene. The CDR3 spans 12 residues. The CDR3 is CAIPRDTGEQYF. CDR3 sequence (DNA): TGTGCCATCCCCAGGGATACAGGCGAGCAGTACTTC.

The V and J genes are TRBV28 and TRBJ2-5; possible D gene TRBD1, 5 bases. V shed 1 base and J shed 2 bases, with 11 bases lying between them. The CDR3 runs 15 residues. Germline assignment: CDR1 MDHEN and CDR2 SYDVKM. This chain's CDR3 is CASSLYSAGQETQYF. The CDR3 DNA follows: TGTGCCAGCAGTTTATACTCGGCAGGGCAAGAGACCCAGTACTTC.

V is TRBV5-5 and J is TRBJ2-2, with 7 bases that match TRBD1. Germline values: CDR1 SGHKS, CDR2 YYEKEE (reference sequence). Trimming cost V 2 bases and J 5 bases; bases outside gene matches: 6. The CDR3 totals 15 residues. The CDR3 DNA follows: TGTGCCAGCAGCTTTACGGGACAGCAGACCGGGGAGCTGTTTTTT. Residues: CASSFTGQQTGELFF. The full variable domain, its missing parts supplied by reference TRBV5-5 and TRBJ2-2, is DAGVTQSPTHLIKTRGQQVTLRCSPISGHKSVSWYQQVLGQGPQFIFQYYEKEERGRGNFPDRFSARQFPNYSSELNVNALLLGDSALYLCASSFTGQQTGELFFGEGSRLTVL.

This clone was picked up a small number of times. The CDR3, as DNA: TGTGCCAGAAGCTTGCCCAGGGGGCGGAGGGAGGAGCAGTACTTC. This encodes CARSLPRGRREEQYF. V and J are TRBV5-3 and TRBJ2-7; TRBD1 matches at 8 bases. TRBV5-3 is an ORF, with its function uncertain. J gave up 7 bases and V 1 base, and 10 bases lay outside the gene matches. The length of the CDR3 is 15 residues.

The V gene is TRBV28, the J gene TRBJ2-1; the match to TRBD1 covers 11 bases. The CDR3 runs 18 residues. The J segment lost 5 bases and the V segment lost 3 bases, leaving 12 bases of the junction unmatched. Germline CDR1 is MDHEN and CDR2 is SYDVKM. The CDR3 loop is CASSLIVLGTGGHNEQFF. CDR3 bases: TGTGCCAGCAGTTTGATCGTCCTGGGGACAGGGGGGCACAATGAGCAGTTCTTC. Drawing the rest from reference TRBV28 and TRBJ2-1, the complete variable domain is DVKVTQSSRYLVKRTGEKVFLECVQDMDHENMFWYRQDPGLGLRLIYFSYDVKMKEKGDIPEGYSVSREKKERFSLILESASTNQTSMYLCASSLIVLGTGGHNEQFFGPGTRLTVL.

The V call is TRBV6-6, the J call TRBJ2-2, with D perhaps TRBD1 (5 bases). V was cut by 2 bases and J by 5 bases, with 9 bases left in between. This CDR3 has 14 amino acids. Germline V gene lookup returns CDR1 MNHNY and CDR2 SVGAGI (reference sequence). The CDR3 spells CASSYGAATGELFF. The DNA of the CDR3 is TGTGCCAGCAGTTACGGGGCAGCGACCGGGGAGCTGTTTTTT.

The chain links TRBV19 to TRBJ2-6, with D tentatively TRBD1 (5 bases). The CDR3 consists of 17 residues. Germline V lookup: CDR1 LNHDA, CDR2 SQIVND (reference sequence). The V gene lost 1 base and the J gene lost 2 bases, with 12 bases spanning the gap. This CDR3 is CASSIAAGLTGANVLTF. CDR3 DNA sequence: TGTGCCAGTAGTATAGCGGCAGGGCTTACTGGGGCCAACGTCCTGACTTTC.

Here the CDR3 reads CASSRQGAKNEQYF. The CDR3 DNA reads TGTGCCAGCAGCCGACAGGGGGCGAAGAACGAGCAGTACTTC. The gene calls are TRBV28 and TRBJ2-7; 10 nucleotides line up with TRBD1. The CDR3 is 14 residues long. Looked up from germline, CDR1 is MDHEN and CDR2 is SYDVKM. J was trimmed by 5 bases and V by 6 bases; bases with no gene match: 7.

On this clone: Distinct nucleotide sequences in the sample also encode this CDR3. This chain uses TRBV5-1 with TRBJ2-3, with D uncertain. CDR1 is SGHRS and CDR2 is YFSETQ in the germline V gene. V dropped 0 bases and J dropped 2 bases, with 4 bases sitting between them. The CDR3 spans 13 residues. The CDR3 protein is CASSLVPTDTQYF. In nucleotides, the CDR3 is TGCGCCAGCAGCTTGGTACCCACAGATACGCAGTATTTT. The full variable domain, completed using reference TRBV5-1 and TRBJ2-3, is KAGVTQTPRYLIKTRGQQVTLSCSPISGHRSVSWYQQTPGQGLQFLFEYFSETQRNKGNFPGRFSGRQFSNSRSEMNVSTLELGDSALYLCASSLVPTDTQYFGPGTRLTVL.

This chain links TRBV2 with TRBJ2-7, with TRBD2 matching over 8 bases. Per the germline V gene, CDR1 is SNHLY and CDR2 is FYNNEI. The junction had 8 bases not matched to a gene; V was cut back by 6 bases and J by 4 bases. The CDR3 extends over 14 amino acids. The chain's CDR3 is CASRREREMYEQYF. The CDR3 region has the DNA TGTGCCAGCAGGAGGGAGCGGGAGATGTACGAGCAGTACTTC.

This clone was observed once. The chain employs TRBV19 and TRBJ2-3, with 7 nucleotides matching TRBD2. V lost 4 bases and J lost 11; bases outside the gene matches: 12. This CDR3 spans 14 amino acids. CDR1 and CDR2 from the germline V gene are LNHDA and SQIVND (reference sequence). The chain's CDR3 is CASSTTVNAGVQYF. Here the CDR3 DNA reads TGTGCCAGTAGTACTACCGTGAACGCGGGAGTGCAGTATTTT. The full variable domain, in which reference TRBV19 and TRBJ2-3 provide the parts outside the CDR3, is DGGITQSPKYLFRKEGQNVTLSCEQNLNHDAMYWYRQDPGQGLRLIYYSQIVNDFQKGDIAEGYSVSREKKESFPLTVTSAQKNPTAFYLCASSTTVNAGVQYFGPGTRLTVL.

The rearrangement uses TRBV6-5 and TRBJ2-7, with 10 bases lining up with TRBD1. Germline loops: CDR1 MNHEY, CDR2 SVGAGI. The CDR3 runs 14 residues. V lost 4 bases, J lost 6 bases, and 6 bases stayed unmatched. CDR3 loop: CASSLLGQGGEQYF. DNA of the CDR3: TGTGCCAGCAGTTTACTCGGACAGGGGGGCGAGCAGTACTTC.

The chain couples TRBV5-1 to TRBJ2-1, with D maybe TRBD1 (6 bases). The germline V and J ends were trimmed by 4 bases and 3 bases, with 17 bases remaining between them. The CDR3 spans 16 residues. Germline V lookup: CDR1 SGHRS, CDR2 YFSETQ. This CDR3 is CASSRDRSSHYNEQFF. CDR3 bases: TGCGCCAGCAGCCGCGACAGGTCCTCGCACTACAATGAGCAGTTCTTC.

The rearrangement uses TRBV4-3 and TRBJ2-2, with TRBD2 identical over 9 bases. This CDR3 has 17 residues. Germline V lookup: CDR1 LGHNA, CDR2 YSLEER. Trimming cost V 1 base and J 4 bases; bases outside gene matches: 7. The CDR3 nucleotides are TGCGCCAGCAGCCAAGCACAGACTAGCGGACTCACCGGGGAGCTGTTTTTT. Its protein is CASSQAQTSGLTGELFF.

The chain recombines TRBV9 with TRBJ2-2; possible D gene TRBD2, 7 bases. Trimming took off 3 bases at V and 3 bases at J, with 15 bases between the two ends. CDR1 is SGDLS and CDR2 is YYNGEE in the germline V gene. The CDR3 has 16 amino acids. The CDR3 DNA is TGTGCCAGCAGCGAAGGAGGGGGGGTGCACACCGGGGAGCTGTTTTTT. Translated: CASSEGGGVHTGELFF. The full variable domain, its missing parts supplied by reference TRBV9 and TRBJ2-2, is DSGVTQTPKHLITATGQRVTLRCSPRSGDLSVYWYQQSLDQGLQFLIQYYNGEERAKGNILERFSAQQFPDLHSELNLSSLELGDSALYFCASSEGGGVHTGELFFGEGSRLTVL.

The chain couples TRBV6-1 to TRBJ2-1; no definite D call. The CDR3 covers 15 residues. Trimming cost V 1 base and J 0 bases, with 7 bases left between them. Germline V gene lookup returns CDR1 MNHNS and CDR2 SASEGT. CDR3 sequence: CASSEDKSSYNEQFF. The CDR3 nucleotides are TGTGCCAGCAGTGAAGATAAAAGCTCCTACAATGAGCAGTTCTTC.

This sequence joins TRBV4-2 and TRBJ1-2; D may be TRBD1 (5 bases). CDR1 is LGHNA and CDR2 is YNFKEQ in the germline V gene. CDR3 length: 15 residues. Trimming shortened V by 0 bases and J by 5 bases, and 13 bases separated the two germline ends. This chain's CDR3 is CASSQDLGAGYGYTF. The DNA for the CDR3 is TGTGCCAGCAGCCAAGATCTCGGGGCCGGGTATGGCTACACCTTC.

The genes are TRBV2 and TRBJ2-2, with TRBD2 matching over 8 bases. Germline CDR1 and CDR2: SNHLY and FYNNEI. The V segment lost 6 bases and the J segment 0 bases; nucleotides outside the gene matches: 6. The CDR3 spans 16 residues. Here the CDR3 DNA reads TGTGCCAGCAGCCTGACTAGCGTTGCGAACACCGGGGAGCTGTTTTTT. It encodes CASSLTSVANTGELFF.

The chain is built from TRBV4-3 and TRBJ2-1; the match to TRBD2 covers 10 bases. The V gene end was trimmed by 2 bases and the J gene end by 9 bases; junction bases not matched to a gene: 7. The CDR3 consists of 15 residues. Germline V CDR1 and CDR2: LGHNA, YSLEER. CDR3: CASSQITSGKAEQFF. DNA for the CDR3: TGCGCCAGCAGCCAAATCACTAGCGGGAAGGCTGAGCAGTTCTTC.

J is TRBJ1-1 and V is TRBV11-2; D gene ambiguous. This CDR3 contains 12 residues. Trimming left V 4 bases short and J 7 bases short, with 10 bases between. Germline V gene data show CDR1 as SGHAT and CDR2 as FQNNGV. The CDR3 sequence is CASSSAGIEAFF. The CDR3 DNA is TGTGCCAGCAGCTCGGCGGGGATTGAAGCTTTCTTT.

With respect to this clone: At one of its ends the junction is not consistent with the germline gene, which may arise from a read error. The V gene is TRBV7-7, the J gene TRBJ2-1; possibly TRBD2 for D (6 bases). CDR3 length: 15 residues. The germline CDR1 and CDR2 sequences are SSHAT and FNYEAQ (reference sequence). As DNA, the CDR3 is TGTGCTAGCAGCCCCATCGGGAGCTCCTACAATGAGCAGTTCTTC. It translates to CASSPIGSSYNEQFF.